Following are 21 T cell receptor beta chains from one sample sequenced in a study of shared clonotypes between healthy human individuals. Here immunoSEQ multiplex PCR was the method, and the copy in TCRdb shows in-frame clones only, minus some. The sample holds fewer than 650,000 clones; roughly 72% are singletons and the top ten take about 12%. The sample consisted of PBMCs. All receptors come from a woman in her thirties or forties in good health. Some clones in this sample may be carry-over from other donors' samples.

The chain links TRBV30 to TRBJ1-3, with D perhaps TRBD1 (5 bases). Looked up from germline, CDR1 is GTSNPN and CDR2 is SVGIG (reference sequence). CDR3 size: 15 residues. V shed 0 bases and J shed 4 bases, with 13 bases lying between them. The CDR3 loop is CAWSVERGAGNTIYF. CDR3 nucleotides: TGTGCCTGGAGTGTAGAGCGGGGCGCCGGAAACACCATATATTTT. The whole variable domain, remainder taken from reference TRBV30 and TRBJ1-3, is SQTIHQWPATLVQPVGSPLSLECTVEGTSNPNLYWYRQAAGRGLQLLFYSVGIGQISSEVPQNLSASRPQDRQFILSSKKLLLSDSGFYLCAWSVERGAGNTIYFGEGSWLTVV.

The chain recombines TRBV11-2 with TRBJ2-1, with TRBD1 identical over 8 bases. This CDR3 is built from 16 residues. The trim removed 3 bases at V and 4 bases at J, leaving 8 bases unmatched. Germline CDR1 is SGHAT and CDR2 is FQNNGV. The CDR3 bases are TGTGCCAGCAGCTTGGCTCGGGACAGGAGTTACAATGAGCAGTTCTTC. Its protein is CASSLARDRSYNEQFF. The whole variable domain, remainder taken from reference TRBV11-2 and TRBJ2-1, is EAGVAQSPRYKIIEKRQSVAFWCNPISGHATLYWYQQILGQGPKLLIQFQNNGVVDDSQLPKDRFSAERLKGVDSTLKIQPAKLEDSAVYLCASSLARDRSYNEQFFGPGTRLTVL.

In nucleotides, the CDR3 is TGTGCCAGCAGTGAAATGAGGCTAGCGGGAGCTCCGCAGTATTTT. It codes for CASSEMRLAGAPQYF. This rearrangement joins TRBV2 to TRBJ2-3, with TRBD2 matching 10 bases. There are 15 residues in the CDR3. Germline V gene data show CDR1 as SNHLY and CDR2 as FYNNEI. Trimming took 2 bases from V and 10 from J; bases not matched to a gene: 9.

This clone was seen more than once but under ten times. V and J are TRBV21-1 and TRBJ1-2; the DNA was not compared with TRBD1, the D call given in the table. TRBV21-1 is a known pseudogene. CDR3 length equals 18 residues. CDR3 DNA: TGTGCCAGCAGCTCTGGACAGCCTCAATACCCGGCCCCATATGGCTACACCTTC. Amino acid sequence: CASSSGQPQYPAPYGYTF.

This clone is a singleton in its sample. The rearrangement joins TRBV5-4 to TRBJ2-3; D not certain. Between the trimmed V and J ends, which lost 0 bases and 4 bases, there was a span of 12 bases. CDR3 length equals 15 residues. Germline V lookup: CDR1 SGHNT, CDR2 YYREEE (reference sequence). The CDR3 here is CASSLEAGGADTQYF. The CDR3 DNA sequence: TGTGCCAGCAGCTTGGAGGCCGGCGGCGCAGATACGCAGTATTTT.

V usage is TRBV2 and J usage is TRBJ2-1; 8 nucleotides match TRBD2. Germline CDR1 is SNHLY and CDR2 is FYNNEI. With 2 bases clipped from V and 12 bases from J, the junction kept 6 bases outside the gene matches. This CDR3 comprises 13 residues. In DNA form, the CDR3 reads TGTGCCAGCAGTGAAATTGGGACTAGTTGGCAGTTCTTC. Protein product: CASSEIGTSWQFF.

The chain links TRBV4-1 to TRBJ1-3; D might be TRBD1 (5 bases). Deletions cut 1 base from V and 2 bases from J, with 9 bases between. The CDR3 is 15 residues long. Germline CDR1 MGHRA, CDR2 YSYEKL. This CDR3 is CASSQGGRAGNTIYF. CDR3 sequence (DNA): TGCGCCAGCAGCCAAGGAGGCAGGGCTGGAAACACCATATATTTT.

This chain joins TRBV6-1 and TRBJ2-5, with 12 bases fitting TRBD2. The V and J ends lost 6 bases and 5 bases, in that order; junction bases with no gene match: 7. Germline V lookup: CDR1 MNHNS, CDR2 SASEGT. The CDR3 length is 15 residues. For the CDR3, the DNA is TGTGCCAGCAGCCCTAGCGGGAGGGCCGCGGAGACCCAGTACTTC. The encoded protein is CASSPSGRAAETQYF.

This rearrangement joins TRBV28 to TRBJ2-4; the D is unclear. The germline V gene has CDR1 MDHEN and CDR2 SYDVKM. Between the trimmed V and J ends, which lost 2 bases and 8 bases, there was a span of 7 bases. The CDR3 contains 12 residues. The DNA of the CDR3 is TGTGCCAGCAGTTTACTGACGGACATTCAGTACTTC. Translation gives CASSLLTDIQYF.

This chain links TRBV11-1 with TRBJ1-1; TRBD1 matches 9 bases. From germline, CDR1 is SGHAT and CDR2 FQDESV (reference sequence). The CDR3 runs to 17 residues. J gave up 10 bases and V 4 bases, and 19 bases lay outside the gene matches. The CDR3 region is CASSSTGGRGLYEGAFF. The CDR3 DNA reads TGTGCCAGCAGCTCTACAGGGGGCAGGGGGCTCTACGAGGGAGCTTTCTTT.

The chain couples TRBV5-4 to TRBJ2-1; D call uncertain. The germline gives CDR1 SGHNT, CDR2 YYREEE (reference sequence). V was clipped by 4 bases and J by 7 bases, with 18 bases between them. The CDR3 contains 15 residues. The CDR3 is CASSPPESLLNEQFF. CDR3 bases: TGTGCCAGCAGCCCTCCTGAGTCCCTCCTGAATGAGCAGTTCTTC.

The chain joins TRBV18 to TRBJ2-1, with D perhaps matching TRBD1 (6 bases). CDR1 and CDR2 (germline): KGHSH, LQKENI. Between the trimmed V and J ends, which lost 3 bases and 7 bases, there was a span of 16 bases. This CDR3 has 15 amino acids. The CDR3 sequence is CASSPRDKISNEQFF. The CDR3 DNA reads TGTGCCAGCTCACCCCGGGACAAAATAAGTAATGAGCAGTTCTTC.

The sample holds one count of this clone. As DNA, the CDR3 is TGCGCCAGCAGCCCCAAGGGAGGGGACAACTATGGCTACACCTTC. This gives the protein CASSPKGGDNYGYTF. The chain employs TRBV4-1 and TRBJ1-2; D perhaps matches TRBD1 (5 bases). The CDR3 is 15 residues long. Germline CDR1 reads MGHRA; CDR2 reads YSYEKL. Trimming took 4 bases from V and 2 from J, leaving 14 bases between them.

V gene TRBV15 combines with J gene TRBJ1-5; TRBD1 is a possible D gene (5 bases). Germline CDR1 and CDR2: LNHNV and YYDKDF (reference sequence). CDR3 length equals 16 residues. Between the trimmed V and J ends, which lost 5 bases and 0 bases, there was a span of 14 bases. The CDR3 DNA reads TGTGCCACCAGCGGACGGACAAGTAATAGCAATCAGCCCCAGCATTTT. Encoded protein: CATSGRTSNSNQPQHF.

This chain links TRBV9 with TRBJ2-7, with 8 positions matching TRBD2. V was pared by 1 base and J by 13 bases, with 19 bases of the junction left unmatched. Looked up from germline, CDR1 is SGDLS and CDR2 is YYNGEE. This CDR3 contains 16 residues. The CDR3 DNA sequence: TGTGCCAGCAGCGTAACTCCCGAGGGAGGCCTAGCGGGCCAATACTTC. Its protein product is CASSVTPEGGLAGQYF.

This clone has more than one count but fewer than ten. This rearrangement joins TRBV7-2 to TRBJ2-5; D is perhaps TRBD1 or TRBD2 (6 bases each). The J call is doubtful: the DNA matches TRBJ2-7 better. CDR3 length: 15 residues. Looked up from germline, CDR1 is SGHTA and CDR2 is FQGNSA. The CDR3 DNA reads as TGTGCCAGCAGCCGTGAGGGGGGAGGCCCCTACGAGCAGTACTTC. Translated: CASSREGGGPYEQYF.

This chain joins TRBV5-1 and TRBJ2-1; 7 nucleotides line up with TRBD1. Germline lookup yields CDR1 SGHRS and CDR2 YFSETQ. The length of the CDR3 is 15 residues. Unmatched junction bases numbered 10, after V lost 2 bases and J lost 8 bases. As DNA, the CDR3 is TGCGCCAGCAGCTTATCCAGGGGGTTGGTCGATGAGCAGTTCTTC. Translation gives CASSLSRGLVDEQFF.

Only one count was recorded for this clone. This sequence joins TRBV30 and TRBJ1-1; D gene uncertain. The V end lost 0 bases, the J end lost 1 base, and 6 bases lay between the germline ends. The length of the CDR3 is 13 residues. Germline values: CDR1 GTSNPN, CDR2 SVGIG (reference sequence). CDR3 DNA: TGTGCCTGGAGTGTAGCAGAGAACACTGAAGCTTTCTTT. Its translation: CAWSVAENTEAFF.

This clone has a count of ten or more. Other DNA sequences in the same sample also yield this CDR3. This chain links TRBV30 with TRBJ2-5, with 15 nucleotides matching TRBD2. Trimming cost V 3 bases and J 1 base; bases outside gene matches: 6. Germline CDR1 is GTSNPN and CDR2 is SVGIG (reference sequence). This CDR3 comprises 17 residues. The CDR3 sequence is CAWSLRGLAGGQETQYF. In nucleotides, the CDR3 is TGTGCCTGGAGCCTTAGGGGACTAGCGGGAGGCCAAGAGACCCAGTACTTC.

This clone was recorded many times. In the same sample, other DNA sequences code for this CDR3. In DNA form, the CDR3 reads TGTGCCAGCACGGGGACGGGGGAGACCCAGTACTTC. It specifies CASTGTGETQYF. The chain has TRBV2 and TRBJ2-5, with D perhaps given as TRBD1 or TRBD2 (5 bases each). Trimming pared 7 bases from V and 5 bases from J, leaving 11 bases between. The CDR3 contains 12 residues. Germline CDR1 is SNHLY and CDR2 is FYNNEI. Full variable domain (outside the CDR3, taken from reference TRBV2 and TRBJ2-5): EPEVTQTPSHQVTQMGQEVILRCVPISNHLYFYWYRQILGQKVEFLVSFYNNEISEKSEIFDDQFSVERPDGSNFTLKIRSTKLEDSAMYFCASTGTGETQYFGPGTRLLVL.

The rearrangement links TRBV18 to TRBJ2-3; 9 bases line up with TRBD2. The germline V gene encodes CDR1 KGHSH and CDR2 LQKENI. This CDR3 contains 14 residues. Germline trimming cut 8 bases from V and 4 bases from J; bases unmatched to any gene: 7. For the CDR3, the DNA is TGTGCCAGCCTCCCCGCGGGGGGGGCAGATACGCAGTATTTT. Translation: CASLPAGGADTQYF.